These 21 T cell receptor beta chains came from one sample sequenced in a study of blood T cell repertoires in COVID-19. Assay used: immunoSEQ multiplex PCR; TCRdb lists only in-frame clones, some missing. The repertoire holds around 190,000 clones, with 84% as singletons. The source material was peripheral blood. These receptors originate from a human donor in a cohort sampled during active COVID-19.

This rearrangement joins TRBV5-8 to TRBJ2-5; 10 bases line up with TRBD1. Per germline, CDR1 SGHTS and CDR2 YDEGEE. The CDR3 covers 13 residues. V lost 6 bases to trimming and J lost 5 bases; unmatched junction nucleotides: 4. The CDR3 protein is CASTQTGGETQYF. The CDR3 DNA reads TGTGCCAGCACCCAGACAGGGGGCGAGACCCAGTACTTC.

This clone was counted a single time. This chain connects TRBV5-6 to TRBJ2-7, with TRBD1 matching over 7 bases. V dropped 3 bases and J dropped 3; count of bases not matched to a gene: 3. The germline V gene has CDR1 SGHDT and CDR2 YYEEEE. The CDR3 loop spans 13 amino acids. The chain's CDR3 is CASSWGQSYEQYF. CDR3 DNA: TGTGCCAGCAGCTGGGGACAGAGCTACGAGCAGTACTTC.

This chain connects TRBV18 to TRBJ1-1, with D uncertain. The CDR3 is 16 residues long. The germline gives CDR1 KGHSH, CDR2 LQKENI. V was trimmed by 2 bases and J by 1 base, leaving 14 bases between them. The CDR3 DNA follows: TGTGCCAGCTCACCAACATCAGGTGAAGCGAACACTGAAGCTTTCTTT. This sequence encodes CASSPTSGEANTEAFF.

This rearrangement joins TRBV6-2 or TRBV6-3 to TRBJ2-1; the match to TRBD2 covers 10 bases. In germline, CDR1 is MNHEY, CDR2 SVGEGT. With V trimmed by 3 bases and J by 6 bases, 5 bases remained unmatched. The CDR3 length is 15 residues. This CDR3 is CASSYSGGMGNEQFF. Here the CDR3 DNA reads TGTGCCAGCAGTTATAGCGGGGGGATGGGCAATGAGCAGTTCTTC.

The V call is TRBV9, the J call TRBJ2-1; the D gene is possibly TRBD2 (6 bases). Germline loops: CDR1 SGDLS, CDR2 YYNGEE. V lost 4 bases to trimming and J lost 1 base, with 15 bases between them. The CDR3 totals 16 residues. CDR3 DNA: TGTGCCAGCAGCCCCCCGGGACTGGTATCCTACAATGAGCAGTTCTTC. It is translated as CASSPPGLVSYNEQFF.

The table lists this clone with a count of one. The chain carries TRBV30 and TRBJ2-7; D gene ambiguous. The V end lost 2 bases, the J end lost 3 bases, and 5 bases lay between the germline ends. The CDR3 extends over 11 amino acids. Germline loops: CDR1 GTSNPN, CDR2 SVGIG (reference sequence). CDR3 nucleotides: TGTGCCTGGAGTCTTCTCTACGAGCAGTACTTC. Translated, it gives CAWSLLYEQYF.

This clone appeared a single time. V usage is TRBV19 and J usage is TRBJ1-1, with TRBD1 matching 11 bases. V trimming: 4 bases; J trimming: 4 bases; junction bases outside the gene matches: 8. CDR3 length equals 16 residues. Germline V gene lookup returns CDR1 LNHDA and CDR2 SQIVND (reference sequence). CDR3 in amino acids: CASSRAGTGGFTEAFF. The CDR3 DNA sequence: TGTGCCAGTAGTAGAGCCGGGACAGGGGGGTTCACTGAAGCTTTCTTT.

The CDR3: CASSLRPGQGYNEQFF. The CDR3 region has the DNA TGTGCCAGCAGCCTGAGACCGGGACAGGGCTACAATGAGCAGTTCTTC. The chain has TRBV14 and TRBJ2-1, with TRBD1 matching over 9 bases. With V trimmed by 4 bases and J by 3 bases, 7 bases remained unmatched. There are 16 residues in the CDR3. CDR1 and CDR2 (germline): SGHDN, FVKESK.

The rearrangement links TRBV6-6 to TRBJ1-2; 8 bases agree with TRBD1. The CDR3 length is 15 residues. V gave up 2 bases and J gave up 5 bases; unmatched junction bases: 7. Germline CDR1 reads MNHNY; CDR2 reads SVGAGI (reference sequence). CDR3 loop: CASSYPTDREYGYTF. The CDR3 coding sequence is TGTGCCAGCAGTTACCCAACGGACAGGGAGTATGGCTACACCTTC.

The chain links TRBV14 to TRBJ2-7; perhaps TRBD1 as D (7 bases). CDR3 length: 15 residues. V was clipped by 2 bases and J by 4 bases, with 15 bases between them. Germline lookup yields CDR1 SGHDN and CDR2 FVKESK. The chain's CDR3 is CASSQTGAGTYEQYF. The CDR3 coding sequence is TGTGCCAGCAGCCAAACAGGGGCGGGGACTTACGAGCAGTACTTC.

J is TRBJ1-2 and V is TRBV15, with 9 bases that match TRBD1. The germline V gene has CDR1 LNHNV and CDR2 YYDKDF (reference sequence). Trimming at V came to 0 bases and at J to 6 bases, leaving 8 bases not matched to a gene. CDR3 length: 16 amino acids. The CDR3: CATSRDRGQGFDGYTF. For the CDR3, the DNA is TGTGCCACCAGCAGAGATCGGGGACAGGGATTTGATGGCTACACCTTC.

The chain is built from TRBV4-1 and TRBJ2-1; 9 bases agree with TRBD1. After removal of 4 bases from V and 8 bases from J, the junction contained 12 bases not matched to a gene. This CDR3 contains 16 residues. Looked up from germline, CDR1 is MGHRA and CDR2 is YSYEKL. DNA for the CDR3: TGCGCCAGCAGCCGGCCCCCGGGACAGGGTAGGGATGAGCAGTTCTTC. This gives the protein CASSRPPGQGRDEQFF.

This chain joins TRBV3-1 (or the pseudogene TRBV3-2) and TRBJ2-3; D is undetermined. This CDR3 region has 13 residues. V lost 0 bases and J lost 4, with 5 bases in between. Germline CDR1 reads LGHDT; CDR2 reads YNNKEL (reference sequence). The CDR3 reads CASSQDLSDTQYF. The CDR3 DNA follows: TGTGCCAGCAGCCAAGATCTGTCAGATACGCAGTATTTT.

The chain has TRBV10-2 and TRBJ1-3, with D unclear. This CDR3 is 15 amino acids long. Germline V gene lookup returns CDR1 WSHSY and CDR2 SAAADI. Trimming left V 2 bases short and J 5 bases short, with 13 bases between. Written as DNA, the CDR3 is TGCGCCAGCAGTGAGGGACCGGGAGAGAGAAACACCATATATTTT. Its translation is CASSEGPGERNTIYF.

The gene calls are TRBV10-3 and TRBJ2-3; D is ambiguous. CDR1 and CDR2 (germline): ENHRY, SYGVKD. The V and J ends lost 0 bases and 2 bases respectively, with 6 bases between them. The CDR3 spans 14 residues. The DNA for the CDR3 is TGTGCCATCAGTGAGTCGGCGGACACAGATACGCAGTATTTT. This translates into CAISESADTDTQYF.

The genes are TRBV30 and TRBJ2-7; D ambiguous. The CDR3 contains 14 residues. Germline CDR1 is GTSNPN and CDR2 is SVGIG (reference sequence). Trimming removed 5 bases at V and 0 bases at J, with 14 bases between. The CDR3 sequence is CAWRTVRSSYEQYF. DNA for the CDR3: TGTGCCTGGCGAACTGTGAGGAGCTCCTACGAGCAGTACTTC.

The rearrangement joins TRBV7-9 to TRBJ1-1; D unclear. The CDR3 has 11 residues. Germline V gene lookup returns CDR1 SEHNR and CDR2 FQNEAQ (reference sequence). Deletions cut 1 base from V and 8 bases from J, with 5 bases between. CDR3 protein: CASSLDVEAFF. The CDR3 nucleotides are TGTGCCAGCAGCTTAGATGTAGAAGCTTTCTTT.

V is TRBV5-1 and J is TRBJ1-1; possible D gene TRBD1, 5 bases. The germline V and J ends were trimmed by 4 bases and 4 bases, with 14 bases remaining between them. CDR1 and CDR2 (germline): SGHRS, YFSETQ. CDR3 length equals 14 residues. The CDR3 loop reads CASSEHSTGTEAFF. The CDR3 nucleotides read TGCGCCAGCAGCGAACACTCCACAGGCACTGAAGCTTTCTTT.

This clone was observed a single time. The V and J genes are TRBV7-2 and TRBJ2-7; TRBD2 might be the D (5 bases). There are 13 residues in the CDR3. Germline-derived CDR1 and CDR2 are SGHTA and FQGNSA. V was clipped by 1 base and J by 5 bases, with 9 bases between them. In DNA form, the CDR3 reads TGTGCCAGCAGCTTAGTCGTGGGAGACGAGCAGTACTTC. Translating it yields CASSLVVGDEQYF.

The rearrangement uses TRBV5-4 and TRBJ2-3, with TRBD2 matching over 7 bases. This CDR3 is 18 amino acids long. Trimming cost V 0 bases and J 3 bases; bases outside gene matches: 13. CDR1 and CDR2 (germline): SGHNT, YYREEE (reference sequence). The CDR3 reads CASSLEAGPPTGTDTQYF. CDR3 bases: TGTGCCAGCAGCTTGGAAGCGGGACCCCCGACGGGAACAGATACGCAGTATTTT.

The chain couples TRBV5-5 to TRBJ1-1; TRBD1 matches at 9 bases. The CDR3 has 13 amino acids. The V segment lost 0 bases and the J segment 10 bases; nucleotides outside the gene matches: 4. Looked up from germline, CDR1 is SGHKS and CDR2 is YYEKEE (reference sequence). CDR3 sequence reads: CASSLGDRESAFF. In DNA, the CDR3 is TGTGCCAGCAGCTTGGGGGACAGGGAATCAGCTTTCTTT.